This T cell receptor beta chain derives from a study of T cells in Graves' hyperthyroidism and ophthalmopathy. Used for diagnoses were clinical symptoms, serum thyroxine and TRAb, thyroid ultrasound and orbital computed tomography. This clonotype was detected ten times or more. RNA transcripts served as the template for amplifying TCR beta CDR3 regions. RT-PCR in the first round (using the HTBI primer set) targeted the TCR CDR3. TCRdb independently ran MiXCR on the multiplex PCR reads; one entry per CDR3 protein. The data contain over 500,000 distinct CDR3 sequences, 14% of them singletons. The germline CDR1 and CDR2 sequences are SNHLY and FYNNEI. The trim removed 8 bases at V and 6 bases at J, leaving 6 bases unmatched. The CDR3 is 14 amino acids.

The material sequenced was blood. The sequence was collected from a woman aged 40 to 55 with Graves' hyperthyroidism. The chain carries TRBV2 and TRBJ1-6, with 8 positions matching TRBD1. The CDR3 sequence: CASVDRGGNSPLHF. The CDR3 DNA reads as TGTGCCAGCGTAGACAGGGGAGGTAATTCACCCCTCCACTTT.